The 5 T cell receptor beta chains below were found in one sample sequenced in a study of shared T cell receptors in the human thymus. Clones were read by immunoSEQ multiplex PCR, and TCRdb kept only the in-frame ones, dropping some. In the table there are hundreds of thousands of clones, roughly 86% of which are singletons. The data were also submitted as part of a second study, on human thymus T cells.

The source material was thymocytes. These receptors were collected from a boy in the first two years of life with a congenital heart defect.

This chain connects TRBV5-1 to TRBJ1-5; TRBD1 matches at 8 bases. The CDR3 sequence is 14 residues long. V shed 4 bases, J shed 7 bases, and the junction held 7 bases outside the gene matches. Germline CDR1 reads SGHRS; CDR2 reads YFSETQ. CDR3 in DNA: TGCGCCAGCAGCCGGGGGACAGGAGGGCAGCCCCAGCATTTT. It is translated as CASSRGTGGQPQHF.

The CDR3 region has the DNA TGTGCCAGCAGTTCCACGGGGGGTTGTGACACTGAAGCTTTCTTT. It yields the protein CASSSTGGCDTEAFF. The chain uses TRBV27 and TRBJ1-1, with a possible D match to TRBD1 (5 bases). This CDR3 has 15 amino acids. Germline V gives CDR1 MNHEY, CDR2 SMNVEV (reference sequence). Trimming left V 4 bases short and J 3 bases short, with 15 bases between.

This chain links TRBV19 with TRBJ2-2; D not resolved. Trimming shortened V by 7 bases and J by 4 bases, and 10 bases separated the two germline ends. Germline CDR1 LNHDA, CDR2 SQIVND (reference sequence). The CDR3 is 13 amino acids. CDR3 amino acids: CASTPTGTGELFF. In DNA form, the CDR3 reads TGTGCCAGTACCCCTACGGGCACCGGGGAGCTGTTTTTT.

The chain has TRBV6-1 and TRBJ1-4; D not certain. The CDR3 length is 14 residues. Trimming removed 6 bases from V and 1 base from J, with 9 bases in between. Germline assignment: CDR1 MNHNS and CDR2 SASEGT. The CDR3 DNA reads TGTGCCAGCAGGGAGGAATTAACTAATGAAAAACTGTTTTTT. It codes for CASREELTNEKLFF.

This clone appeared a few times. The J gene is TRBJ2-3, the V gene TRBV6-6, with TRBD2 as a possible D gene (6 bases). V was shortened by 8 bases and J by 2 bases, with 11 bases between the two germline ends. This CDR3 is 13 amino acids long. The V gene's germline CDR1 is MNHNY and CDR2 SVGAGI (reference sequence). DNA of the CDR3: TGTGCCAGCGGGAGGACCCACACAGATACGCAGTATTTT. Translating gives CASGRTHTDTQYF.